The rows below give T cell receptor beta chains drawn from one sample of a study of blood T cell repertoires in COVID-19. Measured with immunoSEQ multiplex PCR; TCRdb has only the in-frame clones, and not every one. The table includes around 310,000 clones, around 89% detected once. The specimen was peripheral blood. The receptors derive from a woman aged 35 to 49 with COVID-19, enrolled during active disease. The CDR3 runs from the conserved cysteine through the conserved F or W. Size is omitted from some rows. Given values are once, few, many or a class for expanded clones.

TRBV28	.	TRBJ2-5	CASSDRGSRETQYF
TRBV10-3	.	TRBJ1-1	CAISDGREGNTEAFF
TRBV5-4	once	TRBJ1-1	CASSYSDSTEAFF
TRBV5-4	.	TRBJ2-7	CASSLTGTGSYEQYF
TRBV7-6	.	TRBJ1-4	CASSLYHSTGDLKLFF
TRBV16	.	TRBJ1-5	CASSQWGTASNQPQHF
TRBV7-3	.	TRBJ2-5	CASSQTGATPGAQYF
TRBV7-9	few	TRBJ2-5	CASSQGTSGGEETQYF
TRBV6-5	once	TRBJ1-1	CASSYSSLGSWIF
TRBV4-1	once	TRBJ1-1	CASSQATGETEAFF
TRBV27	.	TRBJ1-4	CASSTWGEAEKLFF
TRBV12-5	.	TRBJ2-3	CASGRPGGTDTQYF
TRBV18	.	TRBJ2-4	CASSNAQALKNIQYF
TRBV5-1	.	TRBJ1-1	CASSSGVHTEAFF
TRBV19	once	TRBJ1-5	CASSIQGQTHQPQHF
TRBV6-2/TRBV6-3	once	TRBJ1-1	CASSTTDVAGRTFF
TRBV7-8	.	TRBJ2-7	CASSPGTSSYEQYF
TRBV18	.	TRBJ2-7	CASSGLTGAYEQYF
TRBV5-1	.	TRBJ2-7	CASSSGQFYEQYF
TRBV29-1	.	TRBJ2-7	CSVTPSVSSYEQYF
TRBV19	.	TRBJ1-2	CASSTLRQGNYGYTF
TRBV13	.	TRBJ2-7	CASSQRTSGAYEQYF
TRBV3-1/TRBV3-2	.	TRBJ2-2	CASSSRKGAGELFF
TRBV6-5	.	TRBJ1-4	CASSPGQGWGKLFF
TRBV9	.	TRBJ2-1	CASSARTSANEQFF
TRBV10-1	.	TRBJ1-1	CASSGQVNTEAFF